This section outlines one T cell receptor (beta chain) sequence together with its context. Data came from immunoSEQ multiplex PCR; TCRdb stores just in-frame clones and leaves some out. The sample has just over 200,000 clones, 70% seen once. The data are from a study of cytotoxic CD8 clonotypes in ibrutinib-treated CLL. Across the whole study: The authors obtained response samples at a median of about 11 months of treatment, range 6 to 36.

The CDR3 is made up of 13 amino acids. From germline, CDR1 is SGHDT and CDR2 YYEEEE. V shed 4 bases and J 7 bases; nucleotides not matched to a gene: 1. This chain connects TRBV5-6 to TRBJ1-5; TRBD1 agrees at 11 bases. Sequences were derived from PBMCs, sampled after 12 months of ibrutinib treatment. The clonotype comes from a human donor with chronic lymphocytic leukemia. CDR3: CASSRDRGQPQHF. The CDR3 coding sequence is TGTGCCAGCAGCAGGGACAGGGGGCAGCCCCAGCATTTT.